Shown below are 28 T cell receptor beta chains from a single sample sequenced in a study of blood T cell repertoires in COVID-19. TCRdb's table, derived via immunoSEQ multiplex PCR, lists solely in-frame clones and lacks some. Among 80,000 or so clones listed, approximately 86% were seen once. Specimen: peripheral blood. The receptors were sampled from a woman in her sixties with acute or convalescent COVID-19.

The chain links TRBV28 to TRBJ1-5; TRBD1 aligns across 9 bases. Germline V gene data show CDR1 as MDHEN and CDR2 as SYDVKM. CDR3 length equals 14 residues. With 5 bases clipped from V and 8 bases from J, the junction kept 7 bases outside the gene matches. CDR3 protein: CASSEQGAIEPQHF. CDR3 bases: TGTGCCAGCAGTGAACAGGGGGCGATTGAGCCCCAGCATTTT.

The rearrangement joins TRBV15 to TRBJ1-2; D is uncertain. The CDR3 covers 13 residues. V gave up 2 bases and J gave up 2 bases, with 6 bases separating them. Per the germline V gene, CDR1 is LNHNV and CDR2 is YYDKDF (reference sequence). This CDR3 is CATSRPSNYGYTF. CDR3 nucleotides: TGTGCCACCAGCAGACCCTCGAACTATGGCTACACCTTC.

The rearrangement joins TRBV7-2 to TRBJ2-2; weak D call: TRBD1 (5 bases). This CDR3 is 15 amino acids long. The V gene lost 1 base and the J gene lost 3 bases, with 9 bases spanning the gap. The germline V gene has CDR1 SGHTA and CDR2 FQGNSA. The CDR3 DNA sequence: TGTGCCAGCAGCTTAGTTAGGGGTGACACCGGGGAGCTGTTTTTT. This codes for CASSLVRGDTGELFF. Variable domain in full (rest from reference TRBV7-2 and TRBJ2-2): GAGVSQSPSNKVTEKGKDVELRCDPISGHTALYWYRQSLGQGLEFLIYFQGNSAPDKSGLPSDRFSAERTGGSVSTLTIQRTQQEDSAVYLCASSLVRGDTGELFFGEGSRLTVL.

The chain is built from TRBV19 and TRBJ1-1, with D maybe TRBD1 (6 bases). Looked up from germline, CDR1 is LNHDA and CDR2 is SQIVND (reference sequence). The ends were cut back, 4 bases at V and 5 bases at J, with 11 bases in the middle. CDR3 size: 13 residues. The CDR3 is CASSKYRVTEAFF. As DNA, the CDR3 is TGTGCCAGTAGTAAATACAGGGTTACTGAAGCTTTCTTT. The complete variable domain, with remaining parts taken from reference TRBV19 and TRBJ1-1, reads DGGITQSPKYLFRKEGQNVTLSCEQNLNHDAMYWYRQDPGQGLRLIYYSQIVNDFQKGDIAEGYSVSREKKESFPLTVTSAQKNPTAFYLCASSKYRVTEAFFGQGTRLTVV.

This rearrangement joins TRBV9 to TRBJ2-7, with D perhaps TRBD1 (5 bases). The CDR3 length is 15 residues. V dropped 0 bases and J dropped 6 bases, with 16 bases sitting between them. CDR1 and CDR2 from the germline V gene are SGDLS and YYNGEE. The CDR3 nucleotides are TGTGCCAGCAGCGTAGCCGCTCAGCAGGGCAGCGAGCAGTACTTC. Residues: CASSVAAQQGSEQYF. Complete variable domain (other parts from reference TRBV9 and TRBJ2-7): DSGVTQTPKHLITATGQRVTLRCSPRSGDLSVYWYQQSLDQGLQFLIQYYNGEERAKGNILERFSAQQFPDLHSELNLSSLELGDSALYFCASSVAAQQGSEQYFGPGTRLTVT.

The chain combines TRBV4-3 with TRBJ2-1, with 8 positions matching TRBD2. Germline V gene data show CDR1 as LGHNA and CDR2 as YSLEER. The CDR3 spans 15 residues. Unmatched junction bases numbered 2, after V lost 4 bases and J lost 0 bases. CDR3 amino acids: CASSRGTSSYNEQFF. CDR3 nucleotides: TGCGCCAGCAGCCGAGGGACTAGCTCCTACAATGAGCAGTTCTTC.

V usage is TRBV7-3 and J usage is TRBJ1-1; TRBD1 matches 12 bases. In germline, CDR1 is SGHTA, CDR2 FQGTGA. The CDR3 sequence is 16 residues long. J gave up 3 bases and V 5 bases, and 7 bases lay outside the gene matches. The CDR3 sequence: CASSRGTGGAHTEAFF. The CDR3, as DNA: TGTGCCAGCAGCCGCGGGACAGGGGGCGCACACACTGAAGCTTTCTTT.

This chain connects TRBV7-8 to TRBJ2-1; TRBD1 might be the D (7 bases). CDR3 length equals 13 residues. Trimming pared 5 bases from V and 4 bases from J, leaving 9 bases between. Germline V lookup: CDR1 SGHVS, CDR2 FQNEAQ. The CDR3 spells CASSAGQYNEQFF. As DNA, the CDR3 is TGTGCCAGCAGCGCGGGACAGTACAATGAGCAGTTCTTC. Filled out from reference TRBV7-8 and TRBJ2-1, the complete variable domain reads GAGVSQSPRYKVAKRGQDVALRCDPISGHVSLFWYQQALGQGPEFLTYFQNEAQLDKSGLPSDRFFAERPEGSVSTLKIQRTQQEDSAVYLCASSAGQYNEQFFGPGTRLTVL.

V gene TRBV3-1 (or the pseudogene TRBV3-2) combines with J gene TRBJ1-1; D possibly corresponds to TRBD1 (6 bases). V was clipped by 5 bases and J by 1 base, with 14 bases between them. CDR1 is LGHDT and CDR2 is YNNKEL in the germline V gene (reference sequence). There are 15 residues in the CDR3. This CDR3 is CASSTLGATNTEAFF. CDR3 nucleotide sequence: TGTGCCAGCAGCACGTTGGGGGCGACGAACACTGAAGCTTTCTTT.

The CDR3 nucleotides read TGTGCCAGCAGCGTAGGTTCAGGCTCCTATAATTCACCCCTCCACTTT. Translation gives CASSVGSGSYNSPLHF. This chain links TRBV9 with TRBJ1-6; D is uncertain. The CDR3 is made up of 16 amino acids. CDR1 and CDR2 (germline): SGDLS, YYNGEE. The germline V and J ends were trimmed by 0 bases and 0 bases, with 7 bases remaining between them.

The CDR3 DNA reads TGCAGTGCTAGTGCGGGGTTAGGAAACACCATATATTTT. Amino acids: CSASAGLGNTIYF. The V and J genes are TRBV20-1 and TRBJ1-3; D unresolved. The CDR3 has 13 residues. V was trimmed by 3 bases and J by 4 bases, leaving 10 bases between them. The germline V gene has CDR1 DFQATT and CDR2 SNEGSKA (reference sequence).

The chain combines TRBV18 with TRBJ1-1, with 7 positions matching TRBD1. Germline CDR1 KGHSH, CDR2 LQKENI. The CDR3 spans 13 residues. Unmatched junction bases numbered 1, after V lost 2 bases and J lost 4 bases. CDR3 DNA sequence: TGTGCCAGCTCACCAGACAGGGTCACTGAAGCTTTCTTT. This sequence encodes CASSPDRVTEAFF. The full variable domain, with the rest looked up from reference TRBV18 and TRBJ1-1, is NAGVMQNPRHLVRRRGQEARLRCSPMKGHSHVYWYRQLPEEGLKFMVYLQKENIIDESGMPKERFSAEFPKEGPSILRIQQVVRGDSAAYFCASSPDRVTEAFFGQGTRLTVV.

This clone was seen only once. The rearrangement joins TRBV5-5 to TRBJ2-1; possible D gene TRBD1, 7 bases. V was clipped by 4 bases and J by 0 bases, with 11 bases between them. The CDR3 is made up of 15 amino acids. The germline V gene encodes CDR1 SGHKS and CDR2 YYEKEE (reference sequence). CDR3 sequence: CASSAGGSSYNEQFF. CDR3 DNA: TGTGCCAGCAGCGCAGGGGGGAGCTCCTACAATGAGCAGTTCTTC.

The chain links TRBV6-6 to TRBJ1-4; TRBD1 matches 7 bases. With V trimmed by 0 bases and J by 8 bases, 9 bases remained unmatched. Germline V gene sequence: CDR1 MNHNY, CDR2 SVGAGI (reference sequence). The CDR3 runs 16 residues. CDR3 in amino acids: CASSYSGPQGPEKLFF. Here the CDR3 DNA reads TGTGCCAGCAGTTACTCGGGACCACAGGGGCCGGAAAAACTGTTTTTT.

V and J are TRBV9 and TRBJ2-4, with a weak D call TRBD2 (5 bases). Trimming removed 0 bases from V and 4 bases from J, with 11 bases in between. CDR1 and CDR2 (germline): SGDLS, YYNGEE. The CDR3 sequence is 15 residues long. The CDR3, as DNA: TGTGCCAGCAGCGTAGGAGGGAGTGATAAAAACATTCAGTACTTC. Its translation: CASSVGGSDKNIQYF.

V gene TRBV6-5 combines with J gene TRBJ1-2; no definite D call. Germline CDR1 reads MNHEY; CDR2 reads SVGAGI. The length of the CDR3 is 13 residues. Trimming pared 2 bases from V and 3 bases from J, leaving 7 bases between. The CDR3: CASSYSRHYGYTF. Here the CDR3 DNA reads TGTGCCAGCAGTTACAGCAGGCACTATGGCTACACCTTC.

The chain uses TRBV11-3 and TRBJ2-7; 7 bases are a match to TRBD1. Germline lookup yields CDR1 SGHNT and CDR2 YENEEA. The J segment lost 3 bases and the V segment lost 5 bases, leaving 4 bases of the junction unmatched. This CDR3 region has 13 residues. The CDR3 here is CASSPRTGYEQYF. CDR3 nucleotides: TGTGCCAGCAGCCCTCGGACAGGCTACGAGCAGTACTTC. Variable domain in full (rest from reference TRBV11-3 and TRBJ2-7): EAGVVQSPRYKIIEKKQPVAFWCNPISGHNTLYWYLQNLGQGPELLIRYENEEAVDDSQLPKDRFSAERLKGVDSTLKIQPAELGDSAVYLCASSPRTGYEQYFGPGTRLTVT.

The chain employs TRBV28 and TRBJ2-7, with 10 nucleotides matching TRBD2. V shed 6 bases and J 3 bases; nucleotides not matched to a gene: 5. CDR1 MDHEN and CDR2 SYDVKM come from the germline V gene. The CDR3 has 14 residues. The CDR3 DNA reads TGTGCCAGCAGCGGAGCGGGGGGGATCTACGAGCAGTACTTC. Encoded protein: CASSGAGGIYEQYF.

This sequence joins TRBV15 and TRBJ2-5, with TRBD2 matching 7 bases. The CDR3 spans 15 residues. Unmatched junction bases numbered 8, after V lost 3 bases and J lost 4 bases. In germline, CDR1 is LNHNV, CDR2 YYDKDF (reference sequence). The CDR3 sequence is CATSRYTGGLETQYF. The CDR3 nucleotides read TGTGCCACCAGCAGGTACACGGGAGGTCTAGAGACCCAGTACTTC.

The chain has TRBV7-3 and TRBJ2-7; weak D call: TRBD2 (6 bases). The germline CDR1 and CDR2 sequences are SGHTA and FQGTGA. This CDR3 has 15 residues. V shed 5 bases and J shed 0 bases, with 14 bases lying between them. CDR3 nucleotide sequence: TGTGCCAGCAGCCCCTCTGGGGGGTCCTCCTACGAGCAGTACTTC. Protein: CASSPSGGSSYEQYF.

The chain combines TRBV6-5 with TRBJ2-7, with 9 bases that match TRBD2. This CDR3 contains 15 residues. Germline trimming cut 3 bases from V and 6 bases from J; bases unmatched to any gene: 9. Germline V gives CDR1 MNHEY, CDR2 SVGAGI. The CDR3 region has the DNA TGTGCCAGCAGTTATTCTGCGGGGGGGTTATTCGAGCAGTACTTC. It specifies CASSYSAGGLFEQYF.

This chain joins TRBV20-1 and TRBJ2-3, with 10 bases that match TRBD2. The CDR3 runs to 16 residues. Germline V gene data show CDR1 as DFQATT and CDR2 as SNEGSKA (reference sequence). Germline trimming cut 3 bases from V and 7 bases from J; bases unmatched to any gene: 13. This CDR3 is CSASLAGDPTGNTQYF. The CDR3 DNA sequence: TGCAGTGCTAGTCTAGCGGGGGACCCGACGGGGAATACGCAGTATTTT.

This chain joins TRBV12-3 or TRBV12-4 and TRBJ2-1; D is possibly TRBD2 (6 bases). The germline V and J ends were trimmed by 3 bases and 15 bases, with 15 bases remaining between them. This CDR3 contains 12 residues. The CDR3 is CASSLLGGWAFF. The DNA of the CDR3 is TGTGCCAGCAGTTTGTTGGGGGGATGGGCGTTCTTC.

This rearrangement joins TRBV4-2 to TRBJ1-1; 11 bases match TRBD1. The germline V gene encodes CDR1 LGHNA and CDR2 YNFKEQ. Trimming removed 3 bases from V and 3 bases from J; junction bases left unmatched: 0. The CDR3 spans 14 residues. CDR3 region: CASSQDRGHTEAFF. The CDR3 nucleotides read TGTGCCAGCAGCCAGGACAGGGGGCACACTGAAGCTTTCTTT.

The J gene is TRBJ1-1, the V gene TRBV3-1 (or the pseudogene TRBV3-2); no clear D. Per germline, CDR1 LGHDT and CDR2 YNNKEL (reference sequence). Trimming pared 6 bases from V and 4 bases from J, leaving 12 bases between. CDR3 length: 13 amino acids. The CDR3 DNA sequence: TGTGCCAGCAGTCGCGGGTCTCTCACTGAAGCTTTCTTT. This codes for CASSRGSLTEAFF.

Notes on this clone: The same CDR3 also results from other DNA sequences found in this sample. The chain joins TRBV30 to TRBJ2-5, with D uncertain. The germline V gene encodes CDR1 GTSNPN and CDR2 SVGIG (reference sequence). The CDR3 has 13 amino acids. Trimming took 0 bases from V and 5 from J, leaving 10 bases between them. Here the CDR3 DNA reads TGTGCCTGGAGTGTACGTAGGCGGGAGACCCAGTACTTC. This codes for CAWSVRRRETQYF.

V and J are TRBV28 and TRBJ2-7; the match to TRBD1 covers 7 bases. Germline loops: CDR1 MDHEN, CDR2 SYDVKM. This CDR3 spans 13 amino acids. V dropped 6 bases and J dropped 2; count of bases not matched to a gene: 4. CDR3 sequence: CASRSTGTYEQYF. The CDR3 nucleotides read TGTGCCAGCAGGTCGACAGGGACCTACGAGCAGTACTTC. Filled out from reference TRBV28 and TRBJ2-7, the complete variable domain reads DVKVTQSSRYLVKRTGEKVFLECVQDMDHENMFWYRQDPGLGLRLIYFSYDVKMKEKGDIPEGYSVSREKKERFSLILESASTNQTSMYLCASRSTGTYEQYFGPGTRLTVT.

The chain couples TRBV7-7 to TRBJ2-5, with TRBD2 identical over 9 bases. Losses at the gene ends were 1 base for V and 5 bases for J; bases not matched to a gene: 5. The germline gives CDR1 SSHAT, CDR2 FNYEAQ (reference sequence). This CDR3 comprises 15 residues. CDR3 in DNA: TGTGCCAGCAGCTTAGGCGGGGGGGCGAGGGAGACCCAGTACTTC. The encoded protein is CASSLGGGARETQYF. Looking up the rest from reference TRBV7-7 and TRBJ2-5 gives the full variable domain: GAGVSQSPRYKVTKRGQDVTLRCDPISSHATLYWYQQALGQGPEFLTYFNYEAQPDKSGLPSDRFSAERPEGSISTLTIQRTEQRDSAMYRCASSLGGGARETQYFGPGTRLLVL.